This TCR beta chain was recorded in a study of blood T cell repertoires in COVID-19 (TCRdb year 2020). At the level of the whole study: Collaborator samples came from the United States, Italy and Spain and covered acute and convalescent phases of COVID-19. The samples were drawn from two sources: the first 160 participants of the ongoing ImmuneRACE study, and fewer than 1,500 subjects contributed by 6 global collaborators. HLA class I and class II types, where available, came from metadata supplied by the sample provider rather than from assay-based typing. The material from the prospective study consisted of cDNA or gDNA derived from T cells, B-cell-depleted T cells, or PBMCs. The dataset comprised deeply sampled blood TCRbeta repertoires from subjects exposed to, actively infected with, or recovered from COVID-19. The repertoires were released in a freely available public database meant as a resource for research on the immune response to SARS-CoV-2. Nearly every sample came with metadata listing a de-identified subject ID, COVID-19 status, age in years and sex. Overall results and qualifications from the work: How much clinical and demographic metadata was included differed by source and by participant, and the metadata was provided uncurated.

TCRbeta CDR3 regions were amplified from genomic DNA using the immunoSEQ Assay, a bias-controlled multiplex PCR. Turning to the authors' computational methods: Nucleated cell counts per sample were estimated from amplification of reference gene primers within the assay. To quantify the absolute abundance of each unique TCRbeta CDR3 rearrangement, sequence reads were collapsed and filtered. For each sample, productive Simpson clonality was calculated as the square root of Simpson's diversity index over productive rearrangements. Held by TCRdb, this immuneACCESS table contains in-frame sequences only and omits some clones. Under half of the omission traces to an unresolved V gene where checked; the cause of the rest is unknown. V and J calls and clone size come straight from that table; D and trimming were deduced from the DNA. Here the sample has about 80,000 clones; roughly 80% occur a single time. Clones ranked in the top ten supply about 35% of the sample.

The CDR3 holds 14 amino acids from the cysteine to the phenylalanine. Only the CDR3 portion is preserved as DNA: 42 bases, with reading frame beginning at the first base. The V end loses 2 bases and the J end loses 4 bases, and a stretch of 11 bases separates them. Taken from the germline V gene, the CDR1 and CDR2 loops are MNHEY and SVGAGI. Turning to this clone: Its antigen is not yet known. Base qualities are missing; no much larger clone stands one base away.

Each collaborating institution followed its own protocols to collect whole blood in K2EDTA tubes. Collaborator samples were shipped for TCRbeta analysis as frozen whole blood, isolated PBMCs, or DNA extracted from either sample type. This TCR derives from a woman in her seventies with acute or convalescent COVID-19. Sequencing used peripheral blood. The sequence is built from TRBV6-5 and TRBJ1-2; there is no confident call for the D gene. The CDR3 protein sequence reads: CASSYESNFYGYTF. In nucleotides, the sequence is TGTGCCAGCAGTTACGAGTCGAACTTCTATGGCTACACCTTC.